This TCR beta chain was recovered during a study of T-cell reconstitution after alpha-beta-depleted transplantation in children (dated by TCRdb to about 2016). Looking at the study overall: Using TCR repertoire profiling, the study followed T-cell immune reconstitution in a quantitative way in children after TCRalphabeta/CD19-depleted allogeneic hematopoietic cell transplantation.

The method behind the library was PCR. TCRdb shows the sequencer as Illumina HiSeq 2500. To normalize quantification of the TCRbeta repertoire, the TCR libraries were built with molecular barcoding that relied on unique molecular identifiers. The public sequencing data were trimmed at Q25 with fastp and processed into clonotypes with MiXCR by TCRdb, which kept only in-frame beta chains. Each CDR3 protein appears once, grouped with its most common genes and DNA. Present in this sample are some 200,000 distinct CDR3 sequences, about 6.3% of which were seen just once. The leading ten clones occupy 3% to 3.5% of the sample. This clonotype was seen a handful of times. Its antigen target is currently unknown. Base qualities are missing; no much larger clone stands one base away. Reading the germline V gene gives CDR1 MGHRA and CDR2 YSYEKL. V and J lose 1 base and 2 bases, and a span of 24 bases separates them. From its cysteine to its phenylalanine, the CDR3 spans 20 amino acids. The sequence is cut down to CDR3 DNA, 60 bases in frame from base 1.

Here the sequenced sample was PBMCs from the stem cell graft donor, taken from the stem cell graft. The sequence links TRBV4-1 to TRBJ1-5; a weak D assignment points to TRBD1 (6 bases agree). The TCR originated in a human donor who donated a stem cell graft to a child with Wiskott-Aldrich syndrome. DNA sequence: TGCGCCAGCAGCCAAGGCCTCCTCAGGAGGGGGGGCTTGGGCAATCAGCCCCAGCATTTT. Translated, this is CASSQGLLRRGGLGNQPQHF.